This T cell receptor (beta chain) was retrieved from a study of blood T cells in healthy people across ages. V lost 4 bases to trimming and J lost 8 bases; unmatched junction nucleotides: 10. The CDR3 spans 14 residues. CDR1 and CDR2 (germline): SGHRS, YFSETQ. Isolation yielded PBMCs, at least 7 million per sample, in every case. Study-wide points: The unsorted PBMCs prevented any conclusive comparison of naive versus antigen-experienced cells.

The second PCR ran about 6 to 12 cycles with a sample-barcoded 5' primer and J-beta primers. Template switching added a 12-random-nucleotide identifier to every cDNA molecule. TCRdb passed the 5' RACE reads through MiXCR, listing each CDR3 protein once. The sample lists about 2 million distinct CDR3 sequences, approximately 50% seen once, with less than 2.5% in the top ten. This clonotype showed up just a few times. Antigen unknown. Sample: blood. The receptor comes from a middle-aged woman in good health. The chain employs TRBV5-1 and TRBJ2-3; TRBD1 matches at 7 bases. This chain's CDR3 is CASSGQARSRTQYF. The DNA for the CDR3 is TGCGCCAGCAGCGGACAGGCGCGAAGTCGTACGCAGTATTTT.